Shown below are 23 T cell receptor beta chains from a single sample sequenced in a study of T cell clonotyping in hematopoietic cell transplantation. Time point of the sample: recipient sample about 28 days before transplant, after cytoreduction. Assay used: immunoSEQ multiplex PCR; TCRdb lists only in-frame clones, some missing. This sample yields tens of thousands of clones, of which approximately 95% are seen a single time; roughly 1.7% belongs to the top ten. Material: peripheral blood mononuclear cells, obtained before stem cell transplant. The receptors stem from a woman aged 45-60 years with acute myeloid leukemia. Some clones in this sample may be carry-over from other donors' samples.

The gene calls are TRBV5-1 and TRBJ1-2, with a weak D call TRBD1 (6 bases). This CDR3 is 15 amino acids long. Trimming pared 3 bases from V and 4 bases from J, leaving 16 bases between. Germline V gene data show CDR1 as SGHRS and CDR2 as YFSETQ. CDR3 bases: TGCGCCAGCAGCTGGGAGCGACAGGCGGCCTATGGCTACACCTTC. Translated: CASSWERQAAYGYTF.

This chain connects TRBV9 to TRBJ1-5; D perhaps matches TRBD1 (5 bases). Trimming pared 3 bases from V and 1 base from J, leaving 8 bases between. Germline V gives CDR1 SGDLS, CDR2 YYNGEE. This CDR3 contains 14 residues. CDR3 in DNA: TGTGCCAGCAGCGAGGGACGAAGCAATCAGCCCCAGCATTTT. Translating it yields CASSEGRSNQPQHF.

This sequence joins TRBV6-1 and TRBJ2-5; possibly TRBD1 or TRBD2 for D (6 bases each). V was pared by 8 bases and J by 5 bases, with 21 bases between. The CDR3 contains 15 residues. Germline V gene lookup returns CDR1 MNHNS and CDR2 SASEGT. CDR3 sequence: CASAFIGGPSETQYF. Here the CDR3 DNA reads TGTGCCAGCGCATTTATCGGGGGCCCCTCGGAGACCCAGTACTTC.

CDR3 region: CASSQALLETQYF. CDR3 sequence (DNA): TGCGCCAGCAGCCAAGCCCTCCTGGAGACCCAGTACTTC. V and J are TRBV4-1 and TRBJ2-5; D is unclear. Germline V CDR1 and CDR2: MGHRA, YSYEKL. V was clipped by 1 base and J by 5 bases, with 8 bases between them. The CDR3 covers 13 residues.

This chain connects TRBV28 to TRBJ2-2, with D uncertain. V lost 3 bases and J 11 bases, leaving 16 bases between the germline ends. The germline CDR1 and CDR2 sequences are MDHEN and SYDVKM. The CDR3 loop spans 14 amino acids. CDR3 protein: CASSLASQVRELFF. The CDR3 DNA follows: TGTGCCAGCAGTTTGGCCAGTCAAGTCCGCGAGCTGTTTTTT.

The rearrangement links TRBV4-1 to TRBJ1-2; D uncertain. The CDR3 is 18 amino acids. Germline V lookup: CDR1 MGHRA, CDR2 YSYEKL. With 3 bases removed from V and 4 bases from J, the gap between germline ends came to 24 bases. For the CDR3, the DNA is TGCGCCAGCAGCCACACCTGGACCGTGGGGAACAAGGGCTATGGCTACACCTTC. The encoded protein is CASSHTWTVGNKGYGYTF.

CDR3 nucleotide sequence: TGTGCCAGCAGCGTAGTCGGGGCAGCTAATTCACCCCTCCACTTT. It encodes CASSVVGAANSPLHF. This rearrangement joins TRBV9 to TRBJ1-6; maybe TRBD1 (5 bases). Trimming removed 0 bases from V and 6 bases from J, with 10 bases in between. The germline gives CDR1 SGDLS, CDR2 YYNGEE. The CDR3 is 15 amino acids.

This rearrangement joins TRBV10-3 to TRBJ1-5; unclear D gene. Per the germline V gene, CDR1 is ENHRY and CDR2 is SYGVKD. The CDR3 consists of 15 residues. V shed 6 bases and J shed 3 bases, with 15 bases lying between them. CDR3 nucleotides: TGTGCCATCAGCGCCGGGAAGGCGCCCAATCAGCCCCAGCATTTT. Protein sequence: CAISAGKAPNQPQHF.

The chain couples TRBV6-5 to TRBJ1-2; TRBD1 matches at 7 bases. CDR1 MNHEY and CDR2 SVGAGI come from the germline V gene. The CDR3 consists of 16 residues. V gave up 0 bases and J gave up 4 bases; unmatched junction bases: 8. CDR3 nucleotide sequence: TGTGCCAGCAGTTACTCGAGGCAGGGGGTAACCTATGGCTACACCTTC. Residues: CASSYSRQGVTYGYTF.

V usage is TRBV7-6 and J usage is TRBJ2-1, with D perhaps TRBD2 (5 bases). The V gene's germline CDR1 is SGHVS and CDR2 FNYEAQ. The V end was cut by 0 bases, the J end by 0 bases, with 6 bases between. The CDR3 contains 15 residues. In nucleotides, the CDR3 is TGTGCCAGCAGCTTAGCAGGGAGCTCCTACAATGAGCAGTTCTTC. Amino acid sequence: CASSLAGSSYNEQFF.

The chain is built from TRBV6-1 and TRBJ2-3, with D perhaps matching TRBD2 (6 bases). The length of the CDR3 is 14 residues. The germline V gene encodes CDR1 MNHNS and CDR2 SASEGT. V was trimmed by 6 bases and J by 7 bases, leaving 17 bases between them. The CDR3 loop is CASRRLVDEYTQYF. DNA for the CDR3: TGTGCCAGCAGGCGACTAGTAGATGAATATACGCAGTATTTT.

V gene TRBV27 combines with J gene TRBJ2-7; TRBD1 matches 7 bases. The CDR3 runs to 14 residues. J gave up 7 bases and V 1 base, and 7 bases lay outside the gene matches. Germline values: CDR1 MNHEY, CDR2 SMNVEV (reference sequence). The CDR3 sequence is CASSLYGRGWEQYF. CDR3 nucleotides: TGTGCCAGCAGTTTATACGGCAGGGGGTGGGAGCAGTACTTC.

The chain couples TRBV30 to TRBJ1-2; no reliable D call. V gave up 0 bases and J gave up 5 bases, with 16 bases separating them. This CDR3 comprises 15 residues. Looked up from germline, CDR1 is GTSNPN and CDR2 is SVGIG (reference sequence). CDR3 DNA sequence: TGTGCCTGGAGTGTATGGGGAAGCCCGGGGTATGGCTACACCTTC. Translating gives CAWSVWGSPGYGYTF.

The rearrangement links TRBV9 to TRBJ1-2, with a tentative D call TRBD1 (6 bases). The ends were cut back, 0 bases at V and 5 bases at J, with 11 bases in the middle. CDR3 size: 14 residues. CDR1 is SGDLS and CDR2 is YYNGEE in the germline V gene. The CDR3 nucleotides are TGTGCCAGCAGCGTAGGGGCAGGGGCGTATGGCTACACCTTC. The encoded protein is CASSVGAGAYGYTF. Drawing the rest from reference TRBV9 and TRBJ1-2, the complete variable domain is DSGVTQTPKHLITATGQRVTLRCSPRSGDLSVYWYQQSLDQGLQFLIQYYNGEERAKGNILERFSAQQFPDLHSELNLSSLELGDSALYFCASSVGAGAYGYTFGSGTRLTVV.

The chain links TRBV11-2 to TRBJ2-2; 7 bases are a match to TRBD2. The CDR3 runs to 14 residues. Germline V CDR1 and CDR2: SGHAT, FQNNGV. V was pared by 6 bases and J by 6 bases, with 7 bases of the junction left unmatched. The CDR3 reads CASSQVGGAGELFF. CDR3 sequence (DNA): TGTGCCAGCAGTCAAGTGGGGGGGGCCGGGGAGCTGTTTTTT.

The chain uses TRBV28 and TRBJ1-6, with a weak D call TRBD1 (6 bases). CDR1 is MDHEN, CDR2 SYDVKM, per germline. The CDR3 is 16 residues long. The V end lost 8 bases, the J end lost 2 bases, and 16 bases lay between the germline ends. The CDR3 DNA reads as TGTGCCAGCTCTCCGGGGGGCGGGGCCTATAATTCACCCCTCCACTTT. Its translation is CASSPGGGAYNSPLHF.

The V and J genes are TRBV6-6 and TRBJ2-1, with D uncertain. With 0 bases removed from V and 8 bases from J, the gap between germline ends came to 5 bases. There are 12 residues in the CDR3. Germline CDR1 reads MNHNY; CDR2 reads SVGAGI (reference sequence). The DNA of the CDR3 is TGTGCCAGCAGTTACTCTATTGATGAGCAGTTCTTC. Translated: CASSYSIDEQFF.

This clone was counted once. The chain joins TRBV19 to TRBJ1-5, with D unresolved. The CDR3 loop spans 13 amino acids. Between the trimmed V and J ends, which lost 10 bases and 3 bases, there was a span of 13 bases. The germline CDR1 and CDR2 sequences are LNHDA and SQIVND (reference sequence). The CDR3 nucleotides are TGTGCCACCGAATCCACCCCCAATCAGCCCCAGCATTTT. It is translated as CATESTPNQPQHF.

V usage is TRBV5-1 and J usage is TRBJ1-2, with D unclear. The V end was cut by 0 bases, the J end by 5 bases, with 5 bases between. CDR1 and CDR2 from the germline V gene are SGHRS and YFSETQ. CDR3 length: 12 residues. The CDR3 DNA reads TGCGCCAGCAGCTTGGAAGGGTATGGCTACACCTTC. Protein: CASSLEGYGYTF.

This clone is a singleton in its sample. The chain uses TRBV30 and TRBJ2-5; D not resolved. Trimming pared 3 bases from V and 0 bases from J, leaving 5 bases between. The CDR3 has 12 residues. Germline CDR1 reads GTSNPN; CDR2 reads SVGIG (reference sequence). The chain's CDR3 is CAWRQNQETQYF. In nucleotides, the CDR3 is TGTGCCTGGAGACAGAACCAAGAGACCCAGTACTTC.

The chain joins TRBV20-1 to TRBJ2-7; the D call may be TRBD1 or TRBD2 (5 bases each). The V gene's germline CDR1 is DFQATT and CDR2 SNEGSKA (reference sequence). V dropped 4 bases and J dropped 7 bases, with 11 bases sitting between them. CDR3 size: 11 residues. CDR3 bases: TGCAGTGCTAACGGGGCTCAAGAGCAGTACTTC. Protein sequence: CSANGAQEQYF.

CDR3 bases: TGTGCCAGCAGCTTCGGGGGGGCGCGAGAGACCCAGTACTTC. Residues: CASSFGGARETQYF. V and J are TRBV7-2 and TRBJ2-5, with TRBD2 identical over 8 bases. From germline, CDR1 is SGHTA and CDR2 FQGNSA. CDR3 size: 14 residues. V lost 3 bases and J lost 4; bases outside the gene matches: 4.

This clone was observed once. The chain combines TRBV9 with TRBJ2-2; 12 nucleotides match TRBD1. V was clipped by 1 base and J by 7 bases; unmatched bases: 5. The CDR3 sequence is 16 residues long. Germline-derived CDR1 and CDR2 are SGDLS and YYNGEE. In DNA form, the CDR3 reads TGTGCCAGCAGCGTACCGGGACAGGGGGCTGACGGGGAGCTGTTTTTT. This translates into CASSVPGQGADGELFF.